The 17 T cell receptor beta chains below all came from one sample that was sequenced in a study of early T cells in non-severe SARS-CoV-2 infection. TCRdb independently ran MiXCR on the 5' RACE reads; one entry per CDR3 protein. The data hold approximately 15,000 distinct CDR3 sequences, with around 6% observed a single time. Sequences were derived from whole blood, sampled at baseline. These receptors came from an adult who was a healthcare worker with PCR-confirmed SARS-CoV-2 infection or an uninfected control (not recorded which).

In its sample, this clonotype ranks as medium-sized. The chain employs TRBV4-3 and TRBJ2-5, with D unclear. Germline V gene lookup returns CDR1 LGHNA and CDR2 YSLEER. This CDR3 spans 15 amino acids. Between the trimmed V and J ends, which lost 0 bases and 2 bases, there was a span of 10 bases. The CDR3 DNA reads TGCGCCAGCAGCCAAGATCGGCAGCCTCAAGAGACCCAGTACTTC. This encodes CASSQDRQPQETQYF.

This clonotype was counted many times. This chain joins TRBV12-3 or TRBV12-4 and TRBJ1-3; D not resolved. V gave up 7 bases and J gave up 0 bases, with 13 bases separating them. The CDR3 is made up of 15 amino acids. CDR3 region: CASTPASVSGNTIYF. In DNA form, the CDR3 reads TGTGCCAGCACCCCCGCCTCAGTCTCTGGAAACACCATATATTTT.

Turning to this clonotype: A read error may be the cause here, since a much bigger clone is one base away. This sequence joins TRBV12-5 and TRBJ2-3; D gene ambiguous. The germline V gene has CDR1 LGHNT and CDR2 FRNRAP. V was pared by 2 bases and J by 6 bases, with 6 bases between. This CDR3 comprises 12 residues. The CDR3, as DNA: TGTGCTAGTGGTTTGCTGATGGATACGCAGTATTTT. Encoded protein: CASGLLMDTQYF.

Note on this clonotype: One junction end disagrees with the germline gene, perhaps due to a read error. The rearrangement uses TRBV7-2 and TRBJ1-5; 9 bases line up with TRBD1. CDR1 is SGHTA and CDR2 is FQGNSA in the germline V gene. The CDR3 is 14 residues long. This CDR3 reads CASSLGTGNRPQHF. In DNA form, the CDR3 reads TGTGCCAGCAGCCTGGGGACAGGGAATCGGCCCCAGCATTTT.

Many counts were recorded for this clonotype. The V and J genes are TRBV24-1 and TRBJ2-5, with 8 bases fitting TRBD1. The V gene end was trimmed by 3 bases and the J gene end by 1 base; junction bases not matched to a gene: 3. In germline, CDR1 is KGHDR, CDR2 SFDVKD. The CDR3 covers 15 residues. DNA of the CDR3: TGTGCCACCAGTGATGGAGGACAGGGCCAAGAGACCCAGTACTTC. Translating gives CATSDGGQGQETQYF.

This clonotype was recorded at least ten times. The chain couples TRBV7-6 to TRBJ2-2; possibly TRBD1 for D (6 bases). CDR3 length equals 14 residues. Trimming shortened V by 5 bases and J by 6 bases, and 13 bases separated the two germline ends. Germline CDR1 and CDR2: SGHVS and FNYEAQ. CDR3 residues: CASSQDRPPGELFF. The CDR3 nucleotides read TGTGCCAGCAGCCAAGACAGGCCTCCCGGGGAGCTGTTTTTT. The variable domain in full, with the rest retrieved from reference TRBV7-6 and TRBJ2-2, is GAGVSQSPRYKVTKRGQDVALRCDPISGHVSLYWYRQALGQGPEFLTYFNYEAQQDKSGLPNDRFSAERPEGSISTLTIQRTEQRDSAMYRCASSQDRPPGELFFGEGSRLTVL.

This clonotype was counted ten times or more. The J gene is TRBJ2-1, the V gene TRBV19; 8 bases are shared with TRBD1. The junction had 12 bases not matched to a gene; V was cut back by 6 bases and J by 8 bases. There are 15 residues in the CDR3. Per germline, CDR1 LNHDA and CDR2 SQIVND (reference sequence). CDR3: CASRERQGLRDEQFF. The CDR3 DNA follows: TGTGCCAGTAGGGAACGACAGGGGTTGAGGGATGAGCAGTTCTTC.

The table lists this clonotype with many counts. This chain uses TRBV12-3 or TRBV12-4 with TRBJ2-6, with D perhaps TRBD1 (6 bases). The CDR3 totals 20 residues. Trimming shortened V by 5 bases and J by 0 bases, and 23 bases separated the two germline ends. The CDR3 bases are TGTGCCAGCAGTCTGGGTAACAGGGCTACTTACTCCTCTGGGGCCAACGTCCTGACTTTC. Translated: CASSLGNRATYSSGANVLTF.

This clonotype was seen repeatedly, ten times or more. The V and J genes are TRBV2 and TRBJ2-1; the D is unclear. V lost 4 bases and J 10 bases, leaving 11 bases between the germline ends. Looked up from germline, CDR1 is SNHLY and CDR2 is FYNNEI. The CDR3 extends over 12 amino acids. In nucleotides, the CDR3 is TGTGCCAGCAGTGGTCAGTCGGCCGAGCAGTTCTTC. Amino acids: CASSGQSAEQFF. The full variable domain, in which reference TRBV2 and TRBJ2-1 provide the parts outside the CDR3, is EPEVTQTPSHQVTQMGQEVILRCVPISNHLYFYWYRQILGQKVEFLVSFYNNEISEKSEIFDDQFSVERPDGSNFTLKIRSTKLEDSAMYFCASSGQSAEQFFGPGTRLTVL.

This clonotype was counted ten times or more. The gene calls are TRBV7-2 and TRBJ2-7; TRBD2 might be the D (7 bases). From germline, CDR1 is SGHTA and CDR2 FQGNSA. This CDR3 is built from 16 residues. Trimming pared 6 bases from V and 4 bases from J, leaving 22 bases between. The CDR3 spells CASSRARGADIYEQYF. CDR3 nucleotide sequence: TGTGCCAGCAGTCGAGCTCGGGGGGCAGATATTTACGAGCAGTACTTC.

This clonotype was recorded many times. The chain carries TRBV19 and TRBJ2-3; a weak D match, TRBD2 (7 bases). This CDR3 contains 15 residues. Trimming left V 8 bases short and J 1 base short, with 16 bases between. Per germline, CDR1 LNHDA and CDR2 SQIVND (reference sequence). The CDR3 sequence: CASSGGTSGTDTQYF. The CDR3 nucleotides read TGTGCCAGTTCCGGGGGCACTAGCGGCACAGATACGCAGTATTTT. The full variable domain, completed using reference TRBV19 and TRBJ2-3, is DGGITQSPKYLFRKEGQNVTLSCEQNLNHDAMYWYRQDPGQGLRLIYYSQIVNDFQKGDIAEGYSVSREKKESFPLTVTSAQKNPTAFYLCASSGGTSGTDTQYFGPGTRLTVL.

This clonotype appeared many times. The rearrangement uses TRBV11-2 and TRBJ1-2; D is uncertain. V shed 2 bases and J shed 6 bases, with 10 bases lying between them. The CDR3 has 13 amino acids. CDR1 is SGHAT, CDR2 FQNNGV, per germline. The CDR3 DNA follows: TGTGCCAGCAGCTTACAGTCAATTGATGGCTACACCTTC. Translating it yields CASSLQSIDGYTF. Looking up the rest from reference TRBV11-2 and TRBJ1-2 gives the full variable domain: EAGVAQSPRYKIIEKRQSVAFWCNPISGHATLYWYQQILGQGPKLLIQFQNNGVVDDSQLPKDRFSAERLKGVDSTLKIQPAKLEDSAVYLCASSLQSIDGYTFGSGTRLTVV.

This clonotype was seen ten or more times. The V call is TRBV14, the J call TRBJ1-1, with D possibly matching TRBD1 (5 bases). This CDR3 region has 11 residues. Germline CDR1 SGHDN, CDR2 FVKESK. The V end lost 3 bases, the J end lost 7 bases, and 6 bases lay between the germline ends. In DNA, the CDR3 is TGTGCCAGCAGCCAGAGGGGTGAAGCTTTCTTT. It encodes CASSQRGEAFF.

In its sample, this clonotype ranks as medium-sized. Lacking the conserved final phenylalanine or tryptophan, this CDR3 likely reflects a read error. The DNA is left out, because the CDR3 cannot be placed on it with certainty; the CDR3 is given as TCRdb lists it. This chain links TRBV10-3 with TRBJ1-5. Termini included, the CDR3 measures 13 amino acids. Germline V gene data show CDR1 as ENHRY and CDR2 as SYGVKD. The CDR3 protein is CAISEHAGMKLSV.

Many counts were recorded for this clonotype. The chain combines TRBV5-1 with TRBJ2-1; 7 bases map to TRBD1. J gave up 4 bases and V 4 bases, and 11 bases lay outside the gene matches. The length of the CDR3 is 16 residues. CDR1 is SGHRS and CDR2 is YFSETQ in the germline V gene. The CDR3 nucleotides read TGCGCCAGCAGCCTAACAGGGGCGTCGGGGTACAATGAGCAGTTCTTC. Translating it yields CASSLTGASGYNEQFF.

This clonotype showed up just a few times. The rearrangement uses TRBV5-6 and TRBJ2-1; D perhaps matches TRBD1 (6 bases). The CDR3 has 11 residues. Germline V CDR1 and CDR2: SGHDT, YYEEEE. With 4 bases removed from V and 10 bases from J, the gap between germline ends came to 9 bases. The CDR3 sequence is CASSRTVEQFF. In DNA form, the CDR3 reads TGTGCCAGCAGCAGGACAGTCGAGCAGTTCTTC. Variable domain in full (rest from reference TRBV5-6 and TRBJ2-1): DAGVTQSPTHLIKTRGQQVTLRCSPKSGHDTVSWYQQALGQGPQFIFQYYEEEERQRGNFPDRFSGHQFPNYSSELNVNALLLGDSALYLCASSRTVEQFFGPGTRLTVL.

This clonotype was observed at least ten times. The chain recombines TRBV7-6 with TRBJ2-5, with D possibly TRBD1 on 5 matching bases. V shed 2 bases and J shed 9 bases, with 28 bases lying between them. The CDR3 is made up of 18 amino acids. The V gene's germline CDR1 is SGHVS and CDR2 FNYEAQ. CDR3 sequence: CASSLMGPTAGFTVSQYF. The DNA of the CDR3 is TGTGCCAGCAGCTTAATGGGCCCTACGGCAGGGTTCACGGTGTCCCAGTACTTC.